The 20 T cell receptor beta chains listed next were all sequenced from one sample in a study of T cell responses to AZD1222 COVID-19 vaccine. TCRdb's copy holds only in-frame clones and misses some; the assay was immunoSEQ multiplex PCR. The table includes approximately 50,000 clones, 75% to 90% detected once. The sequencing used peripheral blood, collected on day 0 of AZD1222 vaccination. Source of these receptors: an adult in good health.

The chain has TRBV2 and TRBJ1-4, with D unclear. CDR1 is SNHLY, CDR2 FYNNEI, per germline. This CDR3 is 15 amino acids long. Trimming cost V 6 bases and J 4 bases, with 15 bases left between them. The CDR3 spells CASRTTNTNNEKLFF. DNA for the CDR3: TGTGCCAGCAGGACGACCAATACCAATAATGAAAAACTGTTTTTT.

This clone appeared once. The J gene is TRBJ1-6, the V gene TRBV5-4, with TRBD1 matching 7 bases. CDR3 size: 15 residues. Germline V gene sequence: CDR1 SGHNT, CDR2 YYREEE (reference sequence). Germline trimming cut 2 bases from V and 6 bases from J; bases unmatched to any gene: 5. The CDR3 nucleotides are TGTGCCAGCAGCTTTACAGGGGCCCTTAATTCACCCCTCCACTTT. This sequence encodes CASSFTGALNSPLHF.

The V call is TRBV30, the J call TRBJ1-4, with D unresolved. Deletions cut 0 bases from V and 2 bases from J, with 7 bases between. Germline CDR1 is GTSNPN and CDR2 is SVGIG (reference sequence). The CDR3 loop spans 14 amino acids. The CDR3 region has the DNA TGTGCCTGGAGTGTGGGCGGGACTAATGAAAAACTGTTTTTT. As protein: CAWSVGGTNEKLFF.

This clone was recorded once. The rearrangement joins TRBV15 to TRBJ1-2; the D gene is possibly TRBD1 (5 bases). The germline V gene encodes CDR1 LNHNV and CDR2 YYDKDF (reference sequence). Deletions cut 0 bases from V and 3 bases from J, with 14 bases between. The CDR3 covers 16 residues. This CDR3 is CATSRDHGGWDYGYTF. The CDR3, as DNA: TGTGCCACCAGCAGAGATCACGGGGGGTGGGACTATGGCTACACCTTC.

This chain uses TRBV29-1 with TRBJ1-2; TRBD1 matches 11 bases. V was clipped by 7 bases and J by 7 bases; unmatched bases: 5. Germline V gene lookup returns CDR1 SQVTM and CDR2 ANQGSEA. The CDR3 has 12 residues. Here the CDR3 DNA reads TGCAGCGACTTCGGGACAGGGGGTGGCTACACCTTC. This gives the protein CSDFGTGGGYTF.

The V call is TRBV11-2, the J call TRBJ2-1; 7 bases fit TRBD2. Germline V lookup: CDR1 SGHAT, CDR2 FQNNGV. The V and J ends lost 0 bases and 4 bases, in that order; junction bases with no gene match: 9. The CDR3 is 17 residues long. The CDR3 DNA reads TGTGCCAGCAGCTTAGATGGGCGGGCTAGCGGATACAATGAGCAGTTCTTC. This translates into CASSLDGRASGYNEQFF. Full variable domain (rest looked up from reference TRBV11-2 and TRBJ2-1): EAGVAQSPRYKIIEKRQSVAFWCNPISGHATLYWYQQILGQGPKLLIQFQNNGVVDDSQLPKDRFSAERLKGVDSTLKIQPAKLEDSAVYLCASSLDGRASGYNEQFFGPGTRLTVL.

This rearrangement joins TRBV4-3 to TRBJ1-3; 7 nucleotides agree with TRBD1. The CDR3 runs 18 residues. The J segment lost 0 bases and the V segment lost 0 bases, leaving 8 bases of the junction unmatched. The V gene's germline CDR1 is LGHNA and CDR2 YSLEER. The CDR3 reads CASSQDSAGGNSGNTIYF. Written as DNA, the CDR3 is TGCGCCAGCAGCCAAGATAGCGCAGGGGGTAACTCTGGAAACACCATATATTTT.

The V gene is TRBV4-3, the J gene TRBJ2-4; perhaps TRBD1 as D (5 bases). V was trimmed by 2 bases and J by 7 bases, leaving 12 bases between them. Germline V gene data show CDR1 as LGHNA and CDR2 as YSLEER. The CDR3 extends over 14 amino acids. Here the CDR3 DNA reads TGCGCCAGCAGCCAAACCAGGGTTACGAACATTCAGTACTTC. Translation: CASSQTRVTNIQYF.

This chain uses TRBV10-3 with TRBJ1-5; TRBD1 might be the D (5 bases). The V and J ends lost 2 bases and 4 bases respectively, with 9 bases between them. The germline V gene encodes CDR1 ENHRY and CDR2 SYGVKD. There are 14 residues in the CDR3. In DNA form, the CDR3 reads TGTGCCATCAGTGAGGGCAGGGAAAATCAGCCCCAGCATTTT. Protein sequence: CAISEGRENQPQHF.

The chain links TRBV7-2 to TRBJ2-2; 7 bases agree with TRBD2. V shed 2 bases, J shed 7 bases, and the junction held 13 bases outside the gene matches. CDR3 size: 17 residues. Germline loops: CDR1 SGHTA, CDR2 FQGNSA. The CDR3 loop reads CASSLSTSAVNVGELFF. CDR3 DNA: TGTGCCAGCAGCTTATCAACTAGCGCGGTGAATGTCGGGGAGCTGTTTTTT.

This clone was observed a handful of times. This chain links TRBV11-3 with TRBJ2-5; no reliable D call. The CDR3 covers 13 residues. V dropped 0 bases and J dropped 7 bases, with 9 bases sitting between them. Germline V gene data show CDR1 as SGHNT and CDR2 as YENEEA. As DNA, the CDR3 is TGTGCCAGCAGCTTAGAAGTTATGGGGACCCAGTACTTC. This gives the protein CASSLEVMGTQYF.

The V call is TRBV25-1, the J call TRBJ1-4, with D maybe TRBD1 (5 bases). From germline, CDR1 is MGHDK and CDR2 SYGVNS. The germline V and J ends were trimmed by 4 bases and 0 bases, with 9 bases remaining between them. CDR3 size: 15 residues. Here the CDR3 reads CASSGGAATNEKLFF. The CDR3 DNA reads as TGTGCCAGCAGTGGAGGGGCTGCAACTAATGAAAAACTGTTTTTT.

The chain employs TRBV15 and TRBJ2-5; TRBD2 aligns across 10 bases. The CDR3 is made up of 15 amino acids. Germline-derived CDR1 and CDR2 are LNHNV and YYDKDF (reference sequence). V dropped 5 bases and J dropped 7; count of bases not matched to a gene: 10. The CDR3 protein is CATSPGLAGERTQYF. The CDR3 nucleotides read TGTGCCACCAGCCCGGGCCTAGCGGGAGAGAGGACCCAGTACTTC.

This clone has more than one count but fewer than ten. This rearrangement joins TRBV6-5 to TRBJ2-7; tentatively, D is TRBD2 (5 bases). Germline V gene lookup returns CDR1 MNHEY and CDR2 SVGAGI. V was trimmed by 7 bases and J by 3 bases, leaving 16 bases between them. The CDR3 runs 14 residues. Written as DNA, the CDR3 is TGTGCCAGCATTTCCATCGGACTCAGCTACGAGCAGTACTTC. Translation gives CASISIGLSYEQYF.

The chain employs TRBV7-2 and TRBJ2-5; D unclear. V was trimmed by 2 bases and J by 5 bases, leaving 15 bases between them. Germline V lookup: CDR1 SGHTA, CDR2 FQGNSA. The CDR3 runs to 15 residues. The CDR3 DNA is TGTGCCAGCAGCTTAACGAGAGCAGTCTCGGAGACCCAGTACTTC. Its protein is CASSLTRAVSETQYF.

This chain connects TRBV10-2 to TRBJ2-3; possible D gene TRBD2, 5 bases. Per germline, CDR1 WSHSY and CDR2 SAAADI. The CDR3 runs 15 residues. Trimming removed 3 bases at V and 2 bases at J, with 12 bases between. The DNA for the CDR3 is TGCGCCAGCAGTGATAACTTCCTAGCCACAGATACGCAGTATTTT. It encodes CASSDNFLATDTQYF.

The V gene is TRBV10-1, the J gene TRBJ1-1; possible D gene TRBD1, 5 bases. V lost 4 bases and J 5 bases, leaving 23 bases between the germline ends. CDR1 WNHNN and CDR2 SYGVQD come from the germline V gene (reference sequence). The CDR3 covers 17 residues. CDR3 nucleotides: TGCGCCAGCAGTGGCTCAAACTCTGGGACCCCCCGAACTGAAGCTTTCTTT. It encodes CASSGSNSGTPRTEAFF.

This clone turned up a few times. The chain combines TRBV2 with TRBJ1-4; 8 bases align to TRBD1. Germline V gene sequence: CDR1 SNHLY, CDR2 FYNNEI. Trimming took 6 bases from V and 4 from J; bases not matched to a gene: 7. The CDR3 runs 15 residues. The chain's CDR3 is CASRRQGSGNEKLFF. CDR3 DNA: TGTGCCAGCAGGCGACAGGGGTCGGGTAATGAAAAACTGTTTTTT.

The chain employs TRBV6-5 and TRBJ1-1, with unresolved D. Germline V gene lookup returns CDR1 MNHEY and CDR2 SVGAGI. This CDR3 is built from 13 residues. Between the trimmed V and J ends, which lost 6 bases and 2 bases, there was a span of 10 bases. CDR3 in DNA: TGTGCCAGCAGCCTCGGGCCCAACACTGAAGCTTTCTTT. Protein product: CASSLGPNTEAFF.

This chain joins TRBV7-9 and TRBJ1-5; no firm D call. Germline V gene lookup returns CDR1 SEHNR and CDR2 FQNEAQ (reference sequence). The CDR3 covers 13 residues. Trimming removed 5 bases at V and 5 bases at J, with 10 bases between. DNA of the CDR3: TGTGCCAGCAGCCCAGGTACTGATCAGCCCCAGCATTTT. This codes for CASSPGTDQPQHF.